This T cell receptor (beta chain) was found in a study of breast tumors, draining lymph nodes, adjacent tissues. General study findings and limits: Data only fit, rather than demonstrated, lymph node origin of most tumor T cells. Tumor TCR diversity was below lymph nodes but above nontumor tissue. Data fit most tumor T cells coming from lymph node, expanding in tumor. Luminal-like breast cancer showed significantly higher tumor–nontumor repertoire similarity than basal-like.

The CDR3 has 15 amino acids. Germline-derived CDR1 and CDR2 are SGHRS and YFSETQ. One entry per CDR3 protein results from TCRdb running MiXCR on the multiplex PCR reads. The data hold approximately 90,000 distinct CDR3 sequences, with more than 25% observed a single time. A note on this clonotype: Antigen: not known. The CDR3 carries no conserved terminal phenylalanine or tryptophan, so it likely arises from a read error.

The lymph nodes were axillary draining lymph nodes from breast cancer patients. Sample: axillary lymph node tissue. The origin of this receptor is a female donor with breast cancer. Some clones in this sample may be carry-over from other donors' samples. The V gene is TRBV5-1, the J gene TRBJ1-2, with D possibly being TRBD1 (5 bases). The CDR3 coding sequence is TGTGCCAGCAGCGTCGGGACCGACCAAAACTATGGCTACACCCTC. Translating it yields CASSVGTDQNYGYTL.